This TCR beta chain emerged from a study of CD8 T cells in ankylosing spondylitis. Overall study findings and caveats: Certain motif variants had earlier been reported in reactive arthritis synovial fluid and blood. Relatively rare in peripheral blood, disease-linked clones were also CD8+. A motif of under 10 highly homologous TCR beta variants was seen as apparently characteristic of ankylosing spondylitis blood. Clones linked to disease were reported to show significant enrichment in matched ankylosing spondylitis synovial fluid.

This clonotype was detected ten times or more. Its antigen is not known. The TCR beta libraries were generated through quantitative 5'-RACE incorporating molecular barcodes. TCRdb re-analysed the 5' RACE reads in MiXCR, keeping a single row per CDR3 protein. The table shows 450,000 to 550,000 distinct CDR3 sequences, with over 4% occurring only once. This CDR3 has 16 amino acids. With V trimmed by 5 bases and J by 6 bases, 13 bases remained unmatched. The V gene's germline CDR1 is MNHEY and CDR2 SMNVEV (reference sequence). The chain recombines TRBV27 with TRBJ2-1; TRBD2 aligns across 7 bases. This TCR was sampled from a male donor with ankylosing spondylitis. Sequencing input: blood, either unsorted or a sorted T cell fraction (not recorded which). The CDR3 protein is CASSGFSGLAGNEQFF. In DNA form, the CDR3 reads TGTGCCAGCAGTGGATTTTCTGGGTTAGCGGGCAATGAGCAGTTCTTC.